The following is a T cell receptor beta chain sequence with its context. This entry belongs to a study of human T cells and chemical hapten exposure. Study background: In the sensitization step, 2% DPC was placed on approximately 2 cm by approximately 2 cm of upper inner arm skin.

TCRdb used MiXCR to reprocess the RACE reads, holding one entry per CDR3 protein. This sample yields 150,000 to 200,000 distinct CDR3 sequences, of which approximately 15% are seen a single time; around 1.7% belongs to the top ten. CDR3 size: 15 residues. V lost 4 bases, J lost 0 bases, and 12 bases lay in between. Germline V gene sequence: CDR1 SGHNT, CDR2 YYREEE (reference sequence). Regarding time point: patch test 1, 2 weeks after DPC sensitization. Treatment described: therapeutic diphenylcyclopropenone sensitization with weekly scalp DPC. Prior to application of each patch test, blood was drawn. Each donor was an alopecia patient between 18 and 70 years of age who qualified for DPC. The template was total RNA from unfractionated whole blood.

This TCR was sampled from a woman under 40 with alopecia areata. Some clones in this sample may be carry-over from other donors' samples. This chain joins TRBV5-4 and TRBJ2-3, with D perhaps TRBD1 (5 bases). This specimen was whole blood, taken in connection with sensitization to the hapten diphenylcyclopropenone (DPC). The DNA of the CDR3 is TGTGCCAGCAGCAAAGGACAAGTGAGCACAGATACGCAGTATTTT. This encodes CASSKGQVSTDTQYF.